A single sample gave rise to the 21 T cell receptor beta chains below, sequenced in a study of blood T cell repertoires in COVID-19. Method: immunoSEQ multiplex PCR; TCRdb's copy keeps in-frame clones and lacks some. The sample has around 360,000 clones; roughly 90% are singletons. The sequencing sample was made of PBMCs or T cells enriched from blood (not recorded which). The receptors originated from a woman aged 25 to 45 who had recovered from COVID-19.

This clone was seen once. The genes are TRBV10-3 and TRBJ2-5; TRBD1 matches 9 bases. This CDR3 has 14 amino acids. The V and J ends lost 0 bases and 5 bases, in that order; junction bases with no gene match: 1. Germline values: CDR1 ENHRY, CDR2 SYGVKD. CDR3 sequence: CAISESTGGETQYF. CDR3 nucleotides: TGTGCCATCAGTGAGTCGACAGGGGGGGAGACCCAGTACTTC.

This sequence joins TRBV11-2 and TRBJ2-3; weak D call: TRBD1 (6 bases). CDR1 is SGHAT and CDR2 is FQNNGV in the germline V gene. The CDR3 runs to 16 residues. Trimming shortened V by 0 bases and J by 4 bases, and 14 bases separated the two germline ends. CDR3: CASSLEGALGADTQYF. The CDR3 DNA reads as TGTGCCAGCAGCTTAGAGGGGGCCCTTGGGGCAGATACGCAGTATTTT.

The CDR3 spells CASSQGLAGVPGTQYF. CDR3 in DNA: TGCGCCAGCAGCCAAGGACTAGCGGGGGTACCAGGTACGCAGTATTTT. The rearrangement links TRBV4-1 to TRBJ2-3; 12 bases match TRBD2. Looked up from germline, CDR1 is MGHRA and CDR2 is YSYEKL. The CDR3 loop spans 16 amino acids. Trimming cost V 1 base and J 8 bases; bases outside gene matches: 7.

This clone was seen more than once but under ten times. This rearrangement joins TRBV7-6 to TRBJ2-1; 10 bases match TRBD1. The CDR3 is 15 amino acids. Germline V gene lookup returns CDR1 SGHVS and CDR2 FNYEAQ. Losses at the gene ends were 5 bases for V and 9 bases for J; bases not matched to a gene: 10. The DNA for the CDR3 is TGTGCCAGCAGCCCAGGACAGGGGGGTCCGGGTGAGCAGTTCTTC. Protein sequence: CASSPGQGGPGEQFF.

This chain joins TRBV6-6 and TRBJ1-3; TRBD1 matches 7 bases. V shed 4 bases, J shed 0 bases, and the junction held 6 bases outside the gene matches. The CDR3 loop spans 16 amino acids. CDR1 and CDR2 (germline): MNHNY, SVGAGI (reference sequence). CDR3 in amino acids: CASSFSRGVSGNTIYF. The CDR3 DNA reads as TGTGCCAGCAGTTTCTCCAGGGGGGTCTCTGGAAACACCATATATTTT.

The V and J genes are TRBV19 and TRBJ1-1, with 9 bases fitting TRBD1. CDR3 length: 13 amino acids. CDR1 and CDR2 from the germline V gene are LNHDA and SQIVND (reference sequence). V was clipped by 7 bases and J by 5 bases; unmatched bases: 5. The chain's CDR3 is CASTLDRGTEAFF. The CDR3 DNA sequence: TGTGCCAGTACCTTGGACAGGGGTACTGAAGCTTTCTTT.

The rearrangement links TRBV4-1 to TRBJ1-5; D remains ambiguous. With 4 bases removed from V and 0 bases from J, the gap between germline ends came to 13 bases. Germline CDR1 and CDR2: MGHRA and YSYEKL. CDR3 length equals 16 residues. The CDR3 bases are TGCGCCAGCAGCCCCGAAGCGGCAGGTAGCAATCAGCCCCAGCATTTT. Its protein product is CASSPEAAGSNQPQHF.

J is TRBJ2-1 and V is TRBV9; D is possibly TRBD1 (5 bases). From germline, CDR1 is SGDLS and CDR2 YYNGEE. The CDR3 is 13 amino acids. V was shortened by 0 bases and J by 6 bases, with 7 bases between the two germline ends. CDR3 nucleotides: TGTGCCAGCAGCGTAGAAGACAGCAATGAGCAGTTCTTC. Translated: CASSVEDSNEQFF.

CDR3 sequence reads: CASSLGSAGTDTQYF. In nucleotides, the CDR3 is TGTGCCAGCAGTTTGGGTAGCGCCGGCACAGATACGCAGTATTTT. V usage is TRBV28 and J usage is TRBJ2-3; D is perhaps TRBD2 (5 bases). V was cut by 3 bases and J by 1 base, with 11 bases left in between. The germline V gene encodes CDR1 MDHEN and CDR2 SYDVKM. The CDR3 covers 15 residues.

The V and J genes are TRBV3-1 (or the pseudogene TRBV3-2) and TRBJ1-2, with D maybe TRBD1 (5 bases). The CDR3 sequence is 13 residues long. Trimming removed 7 bases from V and 14 bases from J, with 23 bases in between. From germline, CDR1 is LGHDT and CDR2 YNNKEL (reference sequence). CDR3 nucleotides: TGTGCCAGCAAAATTGGGGACGGACTAATCTTTACCTTC. The encoded protein is CASKIGDGLIFTF.

This chain uses TRBV5-1 with TRBJ1-2, with a tentative D call TRBD1 (5 bases). The CDR3 runs to 14 residues. The V end was cut by 0 bases, the J end by 7 bases, with 13 bases between. CDR1 is SGHRS, CDR2 YFSETQ, per germline. Here the CDR3 reads CASSLAVQGRGYTF. CDR3 DNA sequence: TGCGCCAGCAGCTTGGCCGTTCAGGGCCGTGGCTACACCTTC.

This clone was recorded only once. The chain uses TRBV27 and TRBJ2-2; no clear D. V shed 2 bases and J shed 0 bases, with 13 bases lying between them. There are 17 residues in the CDR3. Germline V lookup: CDR1 MNHEY, CDR2 SMNVEV (reference sequence). CDR3 sequence: CASSLLGQPTNTGELFF. The CDR3, as DNA: TGTGCCAGCAGTTTACTGGGCCAGCCGACGAACACCGGGGAGCTGTTTTTT.

This rearrangement joins TRBV29-1 to TRBJ2-1, with 9 bases aligning to TRBD1. Germline V gene lookup returns CDR1 SQVTM and CDR2 ANQGSEA. With V trimmed by 5 bases and J by 4 bases, 6 bases remained unmatched. The CDR3 is 14 amino acids. This CDR3 reads CSVQRDRGYNEQFF. DNA for the CDR3: TGCAGCGTTCAGAGAGACAGGGGGTACAATGAGCAGTTCTTC.

The gene calls are TRBV19 and TRBJ2-7; a weak D match, TRBD1 (6 bases). With 3 bases removed from V and 6 bases from J, the gap between germline ends came to 15 bases. The length of the CDR3 is 14 residues. CDR1 is LNHDA, CDR2 SQIVND, per germline (reference sequence). CDR3 amino acids: CASSILQGSSEQYF. DNA of the CDR3: TGTGCCAGTAGTATCCTACAGGGTTCCAGCGAGCAGTACTTC.

The chain employs TRBV27 and TRBJ2-1; TRBD1 agrees at 9 bases. In germline, CDR1 is MNHEY, CDR2 SMNVEV (reference sequence). Unmatched junction bases numbered 10, after V lost 1 base and J lost 3 bases. The CDR3 loop spans 18 amino acids. This CDR3 is CASSLLARGQGYYNEQFF. CDR3 nucleotides: TGTGCCAGCAGTTTATTAGCCCGGGGACAGGGCTACTACAATGAGCAGTTCTTC.

The V gene is TRBV20-1, the J gene TRBJ2-1; TRBD2 matches 7 bases. In germline, CDR1 is DFQATT, CDR2 SNEGSKA (reference sequence). After removal of 3 bases from V and 0 bases from J, the junction contained 8 bases not matched to a gene. The CDR3 contains 16 residues. The CDR3: CSASSSGLSSYNEQFF. CDR3 nucleotides: TGCAGTGCTAGTTCTAGCGGATTGAGCTCCTACAATGAGCAGTTCTTC.

This clone was counted a few times. The chain links TRBV12-3 or TRBV12-4 to TRBJ2-5; D is perhaps TRBD2 (5 bases). The germline V and J ends were trimmed by 4 bases and 3 bases, with 9 bases remaining between them. The CDR3 has 13 amino acids. The CDR3 loop is CASSYGLKETQYF. CDR3 DNA: TGTGCCAGCAGTTACGGACTGAAAGAGACCCAGTACTTC.

The rearrangement uses TRBV6-6 and TRBJ1-1; tentative D call: TRBD1 (5 bases). Looked up from germline, CDR1 is MNHNY and CDR2 is SVGAGI (reference sequence). The CDR3 covers 13 residues. The V end was cut by 6 bases, the J end by 7 bases, with 15 bases between. CDR3 nucleotides: TGTGCCAGCAGACCCTCCAGGGTTGGTGAAGCTTTCTTT. This codes for CASRPSRVGEAFF.

The rearrangement joins TRBV28 to TRBJ1-1; 10 nucleotides align to TRBD1. Germline trimming cut 6 bases from V and 0 bases from J; bases unmatched to any gene: 7. CDR3 length: 16 residues. Germline V lookup: CDR1 MDHEN, CDR2 SYDVKM. The chain's CDR3 is CASRSTGGRMNTEAFF. The CDR3 bases are TGTGCCAGCAGGTCGACAGGGGGCCGAATGAACACTGAAGCTTTCTTT.

This chain connects TRBV6-6 to TRBJ1-5; 8 bases are a match to TRBD1. Germline CDR1 reads MNHNY; CDR2 reads SVGAGI (reference sequence). V lost 6 bases, J lost 6 bases, and 10 bases stayed unmatched. The CDR3 consists of 15 residues. CDR3 coding DNA: TGTGCCAGCAGAACGACAGGGGCTGGGGGTCAGCCCCAGCATTTT. Residues: CASRTTGAGGQPQHF.

V is TRBV6-2 or TRBV6-3 and J is TRBJ1-2, with D possibly being TRBD1 (5 bases). The V end was cut by 2 bases, the J end by 4 bases, with 14 bases between. Per germline, CDR1 MNHEY and CDR2 SVGEGT. The CDR3 is made up of 15 amino acids. The DNA of the CDR3 is TGTGCCAGCAGTTACCCAGGGTTGGGAATCTATGGCTACACCTTC. Its protein is CASSYPGLGIYGYTF.